Shown below are 2 T cell receptor beta chains from a single sample sequenced in a study of T-cell memory formation after mild COVID-19. TCRdb redid the calling of the 5' RACE reads with MiXCR, one entry per CDR3 protein. The sample holds roughly 450,000 distinct CDR3 sequences; approximately 18% are singletons and the top ten take more than 9%. What was sequenced was PBMCs or a T cell subset sorted from them (not recorded which). These receptor sequences come from an adult woman who had mild COVID-19 (a few samples of this study predate the infection). Cell type and time point are not known.

This clonotype was counted between two and nine times. The V call is TRBV20-1, the J call TRBJ2-3, with unresolved D. The CDR3 covers 13 residues. V was clipped by 2 bases and J by 0 bases, with 6 bases between them. Germline CDR1 DFQATT, CDR2 SNEGSKA (reference sequence). CDR3 DNA sequence: TGCAGTGCTAGAAGTGCTAGCACAGATACGCAGTATTTT. Amino acid sequence: CSARSASTDTQYF.

The V and J genes are TRBV7-9 and TRBJ2-1; D not resolved. Per germline, CDR1 SEHNR and CDR2 FQNEAQ (reference sequence). Between the trimmed V and J ends, which lost 5 bases and 0 bases, there was a span of 11 bases. The CDR3 extends over 15 amino acids. The CDR3 DNA reads TGTGCCAGCAGCCACTTGGGCAGCTCCTACAATGAGCAGTTCTTC. The encoded protein is CASSHLGSSYNEQFF. Full variable domain (outside the CDR3, taken from reference TRBV7-9 and TRBJ2-1): DTGVSQNPRHKITKRGQNVTFRCDPISEHNRLYWYRQTLGQGPEFLTYFQNEAQLEKSRLLSDRFSAERPKGSFSTLEIQRTEQGDSAMYLCASSHLGSSYNEQFFGPGTRLTVL.